These 24 T cell receptor beta chains were all obtained from the same sample, sequenced in a study of PD-1 blockade in classical Hodgkin lymphoma. Time point of the sample: cycle 4 day 1 (C4D1), after more than 5 weeks of nivolumab. There was relapse after autologous stem cell transplantation in every patient, and there was variation in brentuximab vedotin exposure. The authors purified CD4+ T cells from thawed PBMCs by magnetic negative selection. Only in-frame clones appear in the TCRdb table, and some are missing; sequencing was by immunoSEQ multiplex PCR. Among 25,000 to 35,000 clones, approximately 85% were seen once, and the ten largest hold 2% to 2.5%. Sequencing used CD4+ T cells from blood, obtained before the fourth cycle of nivolumab. These receptors were collected from a human donor with classical Hodgkin lymphoma.

V usage is TRBV4-1 and J usage is TRBJ1-5, with D unresolved. The CDR3 contains 15 residues. The ends were cut back, 0 bases at V and 1 base at J, with 7 bases in the middle. Germline V lookup: CDR1 MGHRA, CDR2 YSYEKL. This CDR3 reads CASSQEVESNQPQHF. The DNA for the CDR3 is TGCGCCAGCAGCCAAGAGGTAGAGAGCAATCAGCCCCAGCATTTT.

The rearrangement joins TRBV4-2 to TRBJ1-2, with D maybe TRBD1 (5 bases). This CDR3 comprises 15 residues. With 1 base removed from V and 2 bases from J, the gap between germline ends came to 11 bases. Germline V lookup: CDR1 LGHNA, CDR2 YNFKEQ. Written as DNA, the CDR3 is TGTGCCAGCAGCCAAGGGTTAGGGGAGAACTATGGCTACACCTTC. Translating gives CASSQGLGENYGYTF.

The chain carries TRBV5-1 and TRBJ2-5; D possibly corresponds to TRBD1 (6 bases). V lost 4 bases and J lost 4, with 14 bases in between. The CDR3 runs 14 residues. CDR1 and CDR2 (germline): SGHRS, YFSETQ. The CDR3 sequence is CASSPAQGPETQYF. In nucleotides, the CDR3 is TGCGCCAGCAGCCCAGCCCAGGGGCCAGAGACCCAGTACTTC.

The chain has TRBV30 and TRBJ1-3, with D hard to call. Trimming stripped 1 base from V and 4 bases from J, with 17 bases between. The CDR3 runs to 16 residues. Germline V lookup: CDR1 GTSNPN, CDR2 SVGIG (reference sequence). CDR3 DNA: TGTGCCTGGAGTGCCACCGGGAGGACGGGGGGAAACACCATATATTTT. This gives the protein CAWSATGRTGGNTIYF.

This clone appeared a few times. This rearrangement joins TRBV30 to TRBJ1-3; D unclear. This CDR3 comprises 13 residues. Germline-derived CDR1 and CDR2 are GTSNPN and SVGIG (reference sequence). The V end lost 2 bases, the J end lost 3 bases, and 8 bases lay between the germline ends. CDR3 loop: CAWSSFFGNTIYF. The CDR3 nucleotides read TGTGCCTGGAGTTCTTTTTTTGGAAACACCATATATTTT. Full variable domain (outside the CDR3, taken from reference TRBV30 and TRBJ1-3): SQTIHQWPATLVQPVGSPLSLECTVEGTSNPNLYWYRQAAGRGLQLLFYSVGIGQISSEVPQNLSASRPQDRQFILSSKKLLLSDSGFYLCAWSSFFGNTIYFGEGSWLTVV.

The chain is built from TRBV20-1 and TRBJ1-1; no firm D call. Trimming left V 0 bases short and J 7 bases short, with 6 bases between. In germline, CDR1 is DFQATT, CDR2 SNEGSKA (reference sequence). The CDR3 has 11 amino acids. CDR3 nucleotides: TGCAGTGCTAGAGAGCCTGATGAAGCTTTCTTT. Its translation is CSAREPDEAFF.

The chain uses TRBV2 and TRBJ2-5; tentative D call: TRBD2 (6 bases). Germline-derived CDR1 and CDR2 are SNHLY and FYNNEI. V lost 2 bases, J lost 5 bases, and 12 bases lay in between. CDR3 length: 14 amino acids. CDR3 region: CASSEFRSGETQYF. CDR3 DNA: TGTGCCAGCAGTGAATTTAGGAGCGGGGAGACCCAGTACTTC. Filled out from reference TRBV2 and TRBJ2-5, the complete variable domain reads EPEVTQTPSHQVTQMGQEVILRCVPISNHLYFYWYRQILGQKVEFLVSFYNNEISEKSEIFDDQFSVERPDGSNFTLKIRSTKLEDSAMYFCASSEFRSGETQYFGPGTRLLVL.

This clone appeared once. J is TRBJ1-1 and V is TRBV7-9; D is unresolved. V gave up 7 bases and J gave up 1 base, with 10 bases separating them. The germline gives CDR1 SEHNR, CDR2 FQNEAQ (reference sequence). CDR3 size: 13 residues. In DNA, the CDR3 is TGTGCCAGCACCCAAACCCCGAACACTGAAGCTTTCTTT. Its translation: CASTQTPNTEAFF.

The chain uses TRBV6-6 and TRBJ2-3, with unresolved D. There are 13 residues in the CDR3. The germline V gene has CDR1 MNHNY and CDR2 SVGAGI (reference sequence). The V gene lost 9 bases and the J gene lost 2 bases, with 12 bases spanning the gap. Here the CDR3 reads CASVSPYTDTQYF. DNA for the CDR3: TGTGCCAGTGTCTCACCCTACACAGATACGCAGTATTTT.

The CDR3 DNA follows: TGTGCCAGCAGGGAGGACAATTTGACTGGAAACACCATATATTTT. This encodes CASREDNLTGNTIYF. This chain joins TRBV2 and TRBJ1-3; tentatively, D is TRBD1 (5 bases). The CDR3 sequence is 15 residues long. The germline V and J ends were trimmed by 6 bases and 2 bases, with 14 bases remaining between them. Per the germline V gene, CDR1 is SNHLY and CDR2 is FYNNEI.

The chain uses TRBV12-5 and TRBJ2-1, with 10 bases matching TRBD2. Germline loops: CDR1 LGHNT, CDR2 FRNRAP. The CDR3 runs to 17 residues. J lost 9 bases, V lost 3 bases, and 14 bases had no gene match. This chain's CDR3 is CASGLRLAGGLLGEQFF. The CDR3, as DNA: TGTGCTAGTGGTTTACGGTTAGCGGGAGGACTCTTGGGTGAGCAGTTCTTC.

V and J are TRBV4-1 and TRBJ2-7; D gene ambiguous. Germline CDR1 reads MGHRA; CDR2 reads YSYEKL. The CDR3 length is 14 residues. The V end was cut by 0 bases, the J end by 1 base, with 7 bases between. For the CDR3, the DNA is TGCGCCAGCAGCCAAGAAAGACTTTCCTACGAGCAGTACTTC. This sequence encodes CASSQERLSYEQYF.

The chain recombines TRBV18 with TRBJ1-1; TRBD1 agrees at 7 bases. Germline assignment: CDR1 KGHSH and CDR2 LQKENI. This CDR3 is built from 15 residues. V shed 3 bases and J 4 bases; nucleotides not matched to a gene: 8. The CDR3 reads CASSPPMAGGTEAFF. Written as DNA, the CDR3 is TGTGCCAGCTCACCCCCTATGGCAGGGGGCACTGAAGCTTTCTTT. The variable domain in full, with the rest retrieved from reference TRBV18 and TRBJ1-1, is NAGVMQNPRHLVRRRGQEARLRCSPMKGHSHVYWYRQLPEEGLKFMVYLQKENIIDESGMPKERFSAEFPKEGPSILRIQQVVRGDSAAYFCASSPPMAGGTEAFFGQGTRLTVV.

The chain uses TRBV6-5 and TRBJ2-7; tentatively, D is TRBD1 (5 bases). Trimming removed 9 bases at V and 2 bases at J, with 11 bases between. CDR1 and CDR2 (germline): MNHEY, SVGAGI. The CDR3 totals 12 residues. CDR3 loop: CASQGRTYEQYF. DNA for the CDR3: TGTGCCAGTCAGGGCCGTACCTACGAGCAGTACTTC.

V and J are TRBV18 and TRBJ1-5; D may be TRBD1 (5 bases). CDR3 length: 15 residues. V shed 1 base and J shed 0 bases, with 7 bases lying between them. Looked up from germline, CDR1 is KGHSH and CDR2 is LQKENI. The CDR3: CASSPLRDSNQPQHF. The CDR3 DNA sequence: TGTGCCAGCTCACCACTCAGGGATAGCAATCAGCCCCAGCATTTT.

The V gene is TRBV5-1, the J gene TRBJ2-7; 7 bases are shared with TRBD2. The trim removed 1 base at V and 1 base at J, leaving 8 bases unmatched. Looked up from germline, CDR1 is SGHRS and CDR2 is YFSETQ. The CDR3 consists of 16 residues. CDR3 amino acids: CASSLKIGGRSYEQYF. The CDR3 nucleotides read TGCGCCAGCAGCTTGAAAATTGGCGGGAGATCCTACGAGCAGTACTTC.

V and J are TRBV7-8 and TRBJ2-3; D gene ambiguous. V was clipped by 6 bases and J by 2 bases, with 15 bases between them. CDR3 length: 15 amino acids. CDR1 is SGHVS and CDR2 is FQNEAQ in the germline V gene. CDR3 in DNA: TGTGCCAGCAGATCCGGTGGCAGTTCCACAGATACGCAGTATTTT. Translation: CASRSGGSSTDTQYF.

The chain recombines TRBV29-1 with TRBJ2-7; 9 bases line up with TRBD1. The CDR3 totals 14 residues. J was trimmed by 5 bases and V by 2 bases; bases with no gene match: 7. CDR1 SQVTM and CDR2 ANQGSEA come from the germline V gene. CDR3 loop: CSVERGQGGNEQYF. CDR3 coding DNA: TGCAGCGTTGAAAGGGGACAGGGAGGAAACGAGCAGTACTTC.

The table lists this clone with a few counts. The chain recombines TRBV11-2 with TRBJ2-7, with 11 bases identical to TRBD2. CDR1 and CDR2 from the germline V gene are SGHAT and FQNNGV. After removal of 6 bases from V and 0 bases from J, the junction contained 4 bases not matched to a gene. This CDR3 has 15 amino acids. The CDR3 is CASSQTSGGSYEQYF. The CDR3 DNA follows: TGTGCCAGCAGTCAAACTAGCGGGGGCTCCTACGAGCAGTACTTC.

There are a few counts of this clone. The chain has TRBV5-1 and TRBJ2-5, with 12 bases fitting TRBD2. The CDR3 consists of 16 residues. Trimming at V came to 3 bases and at J to 0 bases, leaving 3 bases not matched to a gene. Germline CDR1 is SGHRS and CDR2 is YFSETQ. CDR3 loop: CASSWRLAGDQETQYF. For the CDR3, the DNA is TGCGCCAGCAGCTGGAGACTAGCGGGAGACCAAGAGACCCAGTACTTC.

V gene TRBV27 combines with J gene TRBJ1-1; no reliable D call. The CDR3 consists of 15 residues. V was clipped by 2 bases and J by 1 base, with 11 bases between them. Germline V lookup: CDR1 MNHEY, CDR2 SMNVEV (reference sequence). The CDR3 region is CASSLTPPENTEAFF. CDR3 DNA sequence: TGTGCCAGCAGTTTAACCCCCCCAGAGAACACTGAAGCTTTCTTT.

The rearrangement uses TRBV4-3 and TRBJ1-2; weak D call: TRBD1 (5 bases). The CDR3 length is 15 residues. V was trimmed by 0 bases and J by 4 bases, leaving 12 bases between them. Germline V gene lookup returns CDR1 LGHNA and CDR2 YSLEER. The DNA of the CDR3 is TGCGCCAGCAGCCAAGACAGGGATTTTGGCTATGGCTACACCTTC. Translating gives CASSQDRDFGYGYTF.

V is TRBV5-1 and J is TRBJ2-1, with 7 bases that match TRBD1. CDR3 length: 16 amino acids. Germline CDR1 SGHRS, CDR2 YFSETQ. Unmatched junction bases numbered 12, after V lost 2 bases and J lost 7 bases. The CDR3 sequence: CASSLAGTVASNEQFF. The CDR3 DNA reads TGCGCCAGCAGCTTAGCCGGGACAGTGGCCTCAAATGAGCAGTTCTTC.

The chain joins TRBV7-6 to TRBJ1-2; D call uncertain. The CDR3 is 11 residues long. Germline CDR1 and CDR2: SGHVS and FNYEAQ. V was cut by 8 bases and J by 5 bases, with 9 bases left in between. The CDR3 bases are TGTGCCAGCGGTAGTGGGTATGGCTACACCTTC. It specifies CASGSGYGYTF.